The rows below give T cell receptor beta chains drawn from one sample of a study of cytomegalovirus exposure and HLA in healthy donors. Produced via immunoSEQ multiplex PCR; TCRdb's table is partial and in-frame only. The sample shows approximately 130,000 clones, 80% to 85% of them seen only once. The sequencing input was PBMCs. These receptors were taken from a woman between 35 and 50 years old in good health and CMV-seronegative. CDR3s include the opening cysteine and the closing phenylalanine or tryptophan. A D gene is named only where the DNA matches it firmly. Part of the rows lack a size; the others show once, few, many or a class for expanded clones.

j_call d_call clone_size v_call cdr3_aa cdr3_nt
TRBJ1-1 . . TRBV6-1 CASSVQGNTEAFF TGTGCCAGCAGTGTTCAGGGAAACACTGAAGCTTTCTTT
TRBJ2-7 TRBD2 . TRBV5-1 CASSLGLAGGKSSYEQYF TGCGCCAGCAGCTTGGGACTAGCGGGGGGGAAGAGCTCCTACGAGCAGTACTTC
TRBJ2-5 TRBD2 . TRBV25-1 CASSPGRTSGGVETQYF TGTGCCAGCAGCCCCGGGCGGACTAGCGGGGGGGTGGAGACCCAGTACTTC
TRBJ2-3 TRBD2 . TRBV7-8 CASSLGLIAGVFSTDTQYF TGTGCCAGCAGCTTAGGGCTTATAGCGGGAGTGTTTAGCACAGATACGCAGTATTTT
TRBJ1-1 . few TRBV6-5 CASSYEFLNTEAFF TGTGCCAGCAGTTATGAGTTCTTGAACACTGAAGCTTTCTTT
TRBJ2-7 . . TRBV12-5 CASGSRYEQYF TGTGCTAGTGGTTCGCGCTACGAGCAGTACTTC
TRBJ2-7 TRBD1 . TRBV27 CASSFISGQSSYEQYF TGTGCCAGCAGTTTCATCTCGGGACAGAGCTCCTACGAGCAGTACTTC
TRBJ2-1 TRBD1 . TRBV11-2 CASSFSGTGVSYNEQFF TGTGCCAGCAGCTTCTCTGGGACAGGAGTCTCCTACAATGAGCAGTTCTTC
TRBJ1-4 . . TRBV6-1 CASSESLSGTVTEKLFF TGTGCCAGCAGTGAAAGTCTGTCCGGGACTGTAACCGAAAAACTGTTTTTT
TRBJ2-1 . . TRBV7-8 CASSWGGRGDEQFF TGTGCCAGCAGCTGGGGGGGGCGGGGAGATGAGCAGTTCTTC
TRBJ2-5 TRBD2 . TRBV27 CASSSGLGETQYF TGTGCCAGCAGTTCAGGACTAGGAGAGACCCAGTACTTC
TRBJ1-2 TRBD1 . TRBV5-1 CASGQGEGGYTF TGCGCCAGTGGACAGGGAGAGGGTGGCTACACCTTC
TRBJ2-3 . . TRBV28 CASSPMGQRFTDTQYF TGTGCCAGCAGCCCAATGGGGCAGAGGTTCACAGATACGCAGTATTTT
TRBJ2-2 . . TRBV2 CASSVRAGTGELFF TGTGCCAGCAGTGTCAGGGCTGGGACCGGGGAGCTGTTTTTT
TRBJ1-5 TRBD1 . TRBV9 CASSAQGQGIHQPQHF TGTGCCAGCAGCGCCCAGGGACAGGGGATCCATCAGCCCCAGCATTTT
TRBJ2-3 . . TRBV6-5 CASSSPSAYTQYF TGTGCCAGCAGTTCTCCTAGCGCCTATACGCAGTATTTT
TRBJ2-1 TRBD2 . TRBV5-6 CASSSTWTRTYNEQFF TGTGCCAGCAGCTCAACCTGGACTAGAACCTACAATGAGCAGTTCTTC
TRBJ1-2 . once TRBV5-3 CARSSTRHYGYTF TGTGCCAGAAGCTCAACCCGACATTATGGCTACACCTTC
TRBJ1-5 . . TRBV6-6 CASSYPGVGQPQHF TGTGCCAGCAGTTACCCCGGGGTAGGCCAGCCCCAGCATTTT
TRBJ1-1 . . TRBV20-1 CSAELQGEAFF TGCAGTGCTGAATTACAGGGTGAAGCTTTCTTT
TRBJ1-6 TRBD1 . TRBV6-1 CASSQDRAPLHF TGTGCCAGCAGCCAAGACAGGGCACCCCTCCACTTT
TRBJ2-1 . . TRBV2 CASNQGVDEQFF TGTGCCAGCAACCAAGGGGTCGATGAGCAGTTCTTC
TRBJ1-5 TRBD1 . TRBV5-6 CASSFWDRRYQPQHF TGTGCCAGCAGCTTCTGGGACAGGCGGTATCAGCCCCAGCATTTT
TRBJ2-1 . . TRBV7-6 CASSLGRGPLGSSYNEQFF TGTGCCAGCAGCTTAGGGCGGGGGCCTTTAGGGAGCTCCTACAATGAGCAGTTCTTC
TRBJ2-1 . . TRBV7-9 CASSLVGRDNYEQFF TGTGCCAGCAGCTTAGTGGGCAGGGATAACTATGAGCAGTTCTTC
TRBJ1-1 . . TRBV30 CAWSVSAKSEAFF TGTGCCTGGAGTGTTTCCGCAAAAAGCGAAGCTTTCTTT
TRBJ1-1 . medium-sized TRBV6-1 CASSDLLGGQAEAFF TGTGCCAGCAGTGATCTGTTGGGGGGGCAGGCTGAAGCTTTCTTT
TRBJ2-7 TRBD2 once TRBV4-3 CASSQAGGARFYEQYF TGCGCCAGCAGCCAGGCCGGGGGGGCCCGCTTCTACGAGCAGTACTTC
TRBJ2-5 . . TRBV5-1 CASSLITGETQYF TGCGCCAGCAGCCTCATAACCGGAGAGACCCAGTACTTC
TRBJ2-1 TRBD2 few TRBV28 CASSFRIDLSGRSMSKYNEQFF TGTGCCAGCAGTTTTCGCATCGATCTTAGCGGGAGGTCGATGTCAAAATACAATGAGCAGTTCTTC
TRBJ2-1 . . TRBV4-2 CASSQDLSPGDEQFF TGTGCCAGCAGCCAAGATTTATCTCCCGGGGATGAGCAGTTCTTC
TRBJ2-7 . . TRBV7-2 CASSPQGTLDEQYF TGTGCCAGCAGCCCCCAGGGTACCCTCGACGAGCAGTACTTC
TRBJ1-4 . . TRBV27 CASSIYRDATNEKLFF TGTGCCAGCAGTATTTACAGGGATGCAACTAATGAAAAACTGTTTTTT
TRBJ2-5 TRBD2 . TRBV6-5 CASRPGLAGQETQYF TGTGCCAGCAGACCGGGACTAGCGGGACAAGAGACCCAGTACTTC
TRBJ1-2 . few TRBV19 CASRPWGDSYGYTF TGTGCCAGTCGACCCTGGGGCGACTCCTATGGCTACACCTTC
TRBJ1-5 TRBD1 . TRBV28 CASRRDRVYQPQHF TGTGCCAGCAGGAGGGACAGGGTGTATCAGCCCCAGCATTTT
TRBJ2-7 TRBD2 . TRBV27 CASSTSGDHYEQYF TGTGCCAGCAGTACTAGCGGGGATCACTACGAGCAGTACTTC
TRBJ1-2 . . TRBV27 CASSATGFLGYTF TGTGCCAGCAGTGCGACAGGTTTTCTTGGCTACACCTTC
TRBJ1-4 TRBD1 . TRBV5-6 CASSFIPGQRNEKLFF TGTGCCAGCAGCTTCATCCCGGGACAGCGGAATGAAAAACTGTTTTTT
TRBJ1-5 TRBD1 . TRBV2 CASSGTGLGQPQHF TGTGCCAGCAGCGGGACAGGGCTTGGTCAGCCCCAGCATTTT
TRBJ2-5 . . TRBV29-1 CSVASAETQYF TGCAGCGTGGCGAGCGCTGAGACCCAGTACTTC
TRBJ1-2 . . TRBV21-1 CASSKVGTGDYGYTF TGTGCCAGCAGCAAAGTAGGGACAGGAGACTATGGCTACACCTTC